What follows is one TCR beta chain and its context. The ends were cut back, 6 bases at V and 0 bases at J, with 12 bases in the middle. Germline-derived CDR1 and CDR2 are ENHRY and SYGVKD. This CDR3 is 15 amino acids long. The data derive from a study of blood T cell repertoires in COVID-19. Repertoires were generated with immunoSEQ multiplex PCR, while TCRdb's copy carries only in-frame clones and drops some. The profile shows 88,000 or so clones, about 86% of them singletons. This chain joins TRBV10-3 and TRBJ1-5; perhaps TRBD1 as D (6 bases). The TCR sequence derives from a man aged 55 to 70 with acute or convalescent COVID-19. The specimen was peripheral blood. CDR3 sequence (DNA): TGTGCCATCAGGGAGGGGGGGTTTAGCAATCAGCCCCAGCATTTT. This gives the protein CAIREGGFSNQPQHF.